Sequencing of this T cell receptor (beta chain) was carried out in a study of blood T cells in healthy people across ages. Points from the study as a whole: The study found more naive CD4+ cells and higher diversity in long-lived than aged donors.

Then a second PCR, running roughly 7 to 11 cycles, was carried out with a sample-barcoded 5' primer and a J-beta primer mix. From the 5' RACE reads, TCRdb called clonotypes with MiXCR, one entry per CDR3 protein. The sample records 1.5 million to 2 million distinct CDR3 sequences, about 35% being singletons. Trimming cost V 7 bases and J 2 bases, with 18 bases left between them. Germline V gene data show CDR1 as SQVTM and CDR2 as ANQGSEA. This CDR3 region has 14 residues. This clonotype was picked up many times. No antigen is known for it. The chain has TRBV29-1 and TRBJ2-7, with D perhaps given as TRBD1 or TRBD2 (7 bases each). Input material: blood. The clonotype comes from a woman aged 30 to 39 in good health. CDR3 loop: CSAAPGGDAYEQYF. For the CDR3, the DNA is TGCAGCGCTGCCCCAGGGGGGGACGCCTACGAGCAGTACTTC.